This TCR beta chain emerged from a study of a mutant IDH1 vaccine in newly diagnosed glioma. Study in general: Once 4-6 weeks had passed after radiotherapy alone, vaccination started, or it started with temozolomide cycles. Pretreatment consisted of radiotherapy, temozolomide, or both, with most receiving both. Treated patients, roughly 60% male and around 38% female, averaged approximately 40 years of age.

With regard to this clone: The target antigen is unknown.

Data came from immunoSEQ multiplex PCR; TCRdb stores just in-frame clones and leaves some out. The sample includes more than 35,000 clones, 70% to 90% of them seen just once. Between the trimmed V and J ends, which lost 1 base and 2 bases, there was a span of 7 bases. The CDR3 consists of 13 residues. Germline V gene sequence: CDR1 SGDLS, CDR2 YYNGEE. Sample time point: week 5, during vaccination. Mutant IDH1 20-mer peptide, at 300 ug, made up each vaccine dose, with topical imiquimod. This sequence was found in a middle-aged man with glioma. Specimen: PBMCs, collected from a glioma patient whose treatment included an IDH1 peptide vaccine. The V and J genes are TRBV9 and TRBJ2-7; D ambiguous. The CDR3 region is CASSVSPAYEQYF. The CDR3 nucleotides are TGTGCCAGCAGCGTATCCCCGGCCTACGAGCAGTACTTC. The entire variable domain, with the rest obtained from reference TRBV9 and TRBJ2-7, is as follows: DSGVTQTPKHLITATGQRVTLRCSPRSGDLSVYWYQQSLDQGLQFLIQYYNGEERAKGNILERFSAQQFPDLHSELNLSSLELGDSALYFCASSVSPAYEQYFGPGTRLTVT.